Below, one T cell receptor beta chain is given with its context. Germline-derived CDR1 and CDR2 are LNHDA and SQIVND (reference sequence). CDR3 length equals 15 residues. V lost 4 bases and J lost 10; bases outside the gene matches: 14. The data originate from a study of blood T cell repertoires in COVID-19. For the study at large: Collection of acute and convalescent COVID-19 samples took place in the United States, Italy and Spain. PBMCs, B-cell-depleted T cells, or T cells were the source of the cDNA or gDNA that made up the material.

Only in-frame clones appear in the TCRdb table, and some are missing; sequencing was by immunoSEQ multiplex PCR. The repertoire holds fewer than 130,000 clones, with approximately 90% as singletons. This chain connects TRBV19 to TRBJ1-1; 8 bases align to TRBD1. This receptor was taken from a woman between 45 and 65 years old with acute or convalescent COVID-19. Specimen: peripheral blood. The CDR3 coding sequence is TGTGCCAGTAGTACAGTCCCGGGACAGGCCCCTCCAGCTTTCTTT. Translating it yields CASSTVPGQAPPAFF.